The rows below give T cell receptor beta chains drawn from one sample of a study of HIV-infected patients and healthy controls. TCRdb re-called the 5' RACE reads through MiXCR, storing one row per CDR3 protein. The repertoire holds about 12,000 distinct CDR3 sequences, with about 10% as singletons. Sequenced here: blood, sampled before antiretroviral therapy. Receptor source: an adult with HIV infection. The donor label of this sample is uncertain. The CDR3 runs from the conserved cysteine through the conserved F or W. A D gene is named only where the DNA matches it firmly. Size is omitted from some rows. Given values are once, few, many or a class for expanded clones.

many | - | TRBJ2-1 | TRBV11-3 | CASRSDTNEQFF | TGTGCCAGCAGATCTGACACGAATGAGCAGTTCTTC
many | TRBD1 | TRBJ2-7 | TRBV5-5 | CASRTGTGVSYEQYF | TGTGCCAGCAGAACCGGGACAGGGGTTTCCTACGAGCAGTACTTC
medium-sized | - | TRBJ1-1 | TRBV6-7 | CASSGPRKNTEAFF | TGTGCCAGCAGTGGTCCGCGAAAAAACACTGAAGCTTTCTTT
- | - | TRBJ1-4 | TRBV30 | CAWRTYGATNEKLFF | TGTGCCTGGAGAACATACGGTGCAACTAATGAAAAACTGTTTTTT
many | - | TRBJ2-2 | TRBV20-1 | CSAYPSGGGLAGELFF | TGCAGTGCATATCCTAGCGGTGGGGGCCTCGCCGGGGAGCTGTTTTTT
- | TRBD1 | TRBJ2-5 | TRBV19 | CASSKMGQVRETQYF | TGTGCCAGTAGTAAAATGGGACAGGTCCGAGAGACCCAGTACTTC
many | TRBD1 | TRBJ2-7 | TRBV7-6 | CASSEKGQGASGEQYF | TGTGCCAGCAGCGAAAAGGGACAGGGGGCATCTGGCGAGCAGTACTTC
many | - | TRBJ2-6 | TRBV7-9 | CAGQGGTGANVLTF | TGTGCCGGTCAAGGGGGGACCGGGGCCAACGTCCTGACTTTC
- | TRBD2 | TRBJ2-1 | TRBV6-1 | CASLRVAGNEQFF | TGTGCCAGCCTTCGGGTAGCGGGCAATGAGCAGTTCTTC
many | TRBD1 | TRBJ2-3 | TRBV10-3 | CAISDPGQGATDTQYF | TGTGCCATCAGCGACCCGGGACAGGGGGCAACAGATACGCAGTATTTT
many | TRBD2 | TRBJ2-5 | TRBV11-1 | CASSNARQLGGETQYF | TGTGCCAGCAGCAACGCCCGTCAGCTCGGGGGGGAGACCCAGTACTTC
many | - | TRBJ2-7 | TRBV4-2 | CASSQADTGYEQYF | TGTGCCAGCAGCCAAGCAGATACTGGCTACGAGCAGTACTTC
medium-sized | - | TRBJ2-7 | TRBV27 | CASSVQGTGSYEQYF | TGTGCCAGCAGTGTTCAGGGGACGGGGTCCTACGAGCAGTACTTC
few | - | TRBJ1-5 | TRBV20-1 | CSARQEFDQPQHF | TGCAGTGCTAGGCAGGAATTTGATCAGCCCCAGCATTTT
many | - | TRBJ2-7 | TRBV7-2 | CASSSGTDYEQYF | TGTGCCAGCAGCTCGGGGACGGATTACGAGCAGTACTTC
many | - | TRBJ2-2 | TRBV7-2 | CASSGSPTGELFF | TGTGCCAGCAGCGGTAGCCCCACCGGGGAGCTGTTTTTT
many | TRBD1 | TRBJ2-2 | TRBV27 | CASSLFAGGALIGELFF | TGTGCCAGCAGTTTATTTGCAGGGGGCGCTTTAATCGGGGAGCTGTTTTTT
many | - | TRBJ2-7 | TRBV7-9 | CASSPQGGLSYEQYF | TGTGCCAGCAGCCCCCAGGGGGGCTTGTCCTACGAGCAGTACTTC
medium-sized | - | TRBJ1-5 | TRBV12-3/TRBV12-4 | CASSLRASNQPQHF | TGTGCCAGCAGTTTGAGGGCAAGCAATCAGCCCCAGCATTTT
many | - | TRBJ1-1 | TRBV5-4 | CASSSTENTEAFF | TGTGCCAGCAGCTCCACAGAGAACACTGAAGCTTTCTTT
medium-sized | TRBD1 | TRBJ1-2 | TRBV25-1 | CASSEYMGQVIF | TGTGCCAGCAGTGAATATATGGGACAGGTCATATTC
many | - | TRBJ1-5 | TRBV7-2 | CASSPRQVYSNQPQHF | TGTGCCAGCAGCCCCCGACAAGTCTATAGCAATCAGCCCCAGCATTTT
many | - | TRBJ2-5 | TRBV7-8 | CASSPPREETQYF | TGTGCCAGCAGCCCCCCAAGAGAAGAGACCCAGTACTTC